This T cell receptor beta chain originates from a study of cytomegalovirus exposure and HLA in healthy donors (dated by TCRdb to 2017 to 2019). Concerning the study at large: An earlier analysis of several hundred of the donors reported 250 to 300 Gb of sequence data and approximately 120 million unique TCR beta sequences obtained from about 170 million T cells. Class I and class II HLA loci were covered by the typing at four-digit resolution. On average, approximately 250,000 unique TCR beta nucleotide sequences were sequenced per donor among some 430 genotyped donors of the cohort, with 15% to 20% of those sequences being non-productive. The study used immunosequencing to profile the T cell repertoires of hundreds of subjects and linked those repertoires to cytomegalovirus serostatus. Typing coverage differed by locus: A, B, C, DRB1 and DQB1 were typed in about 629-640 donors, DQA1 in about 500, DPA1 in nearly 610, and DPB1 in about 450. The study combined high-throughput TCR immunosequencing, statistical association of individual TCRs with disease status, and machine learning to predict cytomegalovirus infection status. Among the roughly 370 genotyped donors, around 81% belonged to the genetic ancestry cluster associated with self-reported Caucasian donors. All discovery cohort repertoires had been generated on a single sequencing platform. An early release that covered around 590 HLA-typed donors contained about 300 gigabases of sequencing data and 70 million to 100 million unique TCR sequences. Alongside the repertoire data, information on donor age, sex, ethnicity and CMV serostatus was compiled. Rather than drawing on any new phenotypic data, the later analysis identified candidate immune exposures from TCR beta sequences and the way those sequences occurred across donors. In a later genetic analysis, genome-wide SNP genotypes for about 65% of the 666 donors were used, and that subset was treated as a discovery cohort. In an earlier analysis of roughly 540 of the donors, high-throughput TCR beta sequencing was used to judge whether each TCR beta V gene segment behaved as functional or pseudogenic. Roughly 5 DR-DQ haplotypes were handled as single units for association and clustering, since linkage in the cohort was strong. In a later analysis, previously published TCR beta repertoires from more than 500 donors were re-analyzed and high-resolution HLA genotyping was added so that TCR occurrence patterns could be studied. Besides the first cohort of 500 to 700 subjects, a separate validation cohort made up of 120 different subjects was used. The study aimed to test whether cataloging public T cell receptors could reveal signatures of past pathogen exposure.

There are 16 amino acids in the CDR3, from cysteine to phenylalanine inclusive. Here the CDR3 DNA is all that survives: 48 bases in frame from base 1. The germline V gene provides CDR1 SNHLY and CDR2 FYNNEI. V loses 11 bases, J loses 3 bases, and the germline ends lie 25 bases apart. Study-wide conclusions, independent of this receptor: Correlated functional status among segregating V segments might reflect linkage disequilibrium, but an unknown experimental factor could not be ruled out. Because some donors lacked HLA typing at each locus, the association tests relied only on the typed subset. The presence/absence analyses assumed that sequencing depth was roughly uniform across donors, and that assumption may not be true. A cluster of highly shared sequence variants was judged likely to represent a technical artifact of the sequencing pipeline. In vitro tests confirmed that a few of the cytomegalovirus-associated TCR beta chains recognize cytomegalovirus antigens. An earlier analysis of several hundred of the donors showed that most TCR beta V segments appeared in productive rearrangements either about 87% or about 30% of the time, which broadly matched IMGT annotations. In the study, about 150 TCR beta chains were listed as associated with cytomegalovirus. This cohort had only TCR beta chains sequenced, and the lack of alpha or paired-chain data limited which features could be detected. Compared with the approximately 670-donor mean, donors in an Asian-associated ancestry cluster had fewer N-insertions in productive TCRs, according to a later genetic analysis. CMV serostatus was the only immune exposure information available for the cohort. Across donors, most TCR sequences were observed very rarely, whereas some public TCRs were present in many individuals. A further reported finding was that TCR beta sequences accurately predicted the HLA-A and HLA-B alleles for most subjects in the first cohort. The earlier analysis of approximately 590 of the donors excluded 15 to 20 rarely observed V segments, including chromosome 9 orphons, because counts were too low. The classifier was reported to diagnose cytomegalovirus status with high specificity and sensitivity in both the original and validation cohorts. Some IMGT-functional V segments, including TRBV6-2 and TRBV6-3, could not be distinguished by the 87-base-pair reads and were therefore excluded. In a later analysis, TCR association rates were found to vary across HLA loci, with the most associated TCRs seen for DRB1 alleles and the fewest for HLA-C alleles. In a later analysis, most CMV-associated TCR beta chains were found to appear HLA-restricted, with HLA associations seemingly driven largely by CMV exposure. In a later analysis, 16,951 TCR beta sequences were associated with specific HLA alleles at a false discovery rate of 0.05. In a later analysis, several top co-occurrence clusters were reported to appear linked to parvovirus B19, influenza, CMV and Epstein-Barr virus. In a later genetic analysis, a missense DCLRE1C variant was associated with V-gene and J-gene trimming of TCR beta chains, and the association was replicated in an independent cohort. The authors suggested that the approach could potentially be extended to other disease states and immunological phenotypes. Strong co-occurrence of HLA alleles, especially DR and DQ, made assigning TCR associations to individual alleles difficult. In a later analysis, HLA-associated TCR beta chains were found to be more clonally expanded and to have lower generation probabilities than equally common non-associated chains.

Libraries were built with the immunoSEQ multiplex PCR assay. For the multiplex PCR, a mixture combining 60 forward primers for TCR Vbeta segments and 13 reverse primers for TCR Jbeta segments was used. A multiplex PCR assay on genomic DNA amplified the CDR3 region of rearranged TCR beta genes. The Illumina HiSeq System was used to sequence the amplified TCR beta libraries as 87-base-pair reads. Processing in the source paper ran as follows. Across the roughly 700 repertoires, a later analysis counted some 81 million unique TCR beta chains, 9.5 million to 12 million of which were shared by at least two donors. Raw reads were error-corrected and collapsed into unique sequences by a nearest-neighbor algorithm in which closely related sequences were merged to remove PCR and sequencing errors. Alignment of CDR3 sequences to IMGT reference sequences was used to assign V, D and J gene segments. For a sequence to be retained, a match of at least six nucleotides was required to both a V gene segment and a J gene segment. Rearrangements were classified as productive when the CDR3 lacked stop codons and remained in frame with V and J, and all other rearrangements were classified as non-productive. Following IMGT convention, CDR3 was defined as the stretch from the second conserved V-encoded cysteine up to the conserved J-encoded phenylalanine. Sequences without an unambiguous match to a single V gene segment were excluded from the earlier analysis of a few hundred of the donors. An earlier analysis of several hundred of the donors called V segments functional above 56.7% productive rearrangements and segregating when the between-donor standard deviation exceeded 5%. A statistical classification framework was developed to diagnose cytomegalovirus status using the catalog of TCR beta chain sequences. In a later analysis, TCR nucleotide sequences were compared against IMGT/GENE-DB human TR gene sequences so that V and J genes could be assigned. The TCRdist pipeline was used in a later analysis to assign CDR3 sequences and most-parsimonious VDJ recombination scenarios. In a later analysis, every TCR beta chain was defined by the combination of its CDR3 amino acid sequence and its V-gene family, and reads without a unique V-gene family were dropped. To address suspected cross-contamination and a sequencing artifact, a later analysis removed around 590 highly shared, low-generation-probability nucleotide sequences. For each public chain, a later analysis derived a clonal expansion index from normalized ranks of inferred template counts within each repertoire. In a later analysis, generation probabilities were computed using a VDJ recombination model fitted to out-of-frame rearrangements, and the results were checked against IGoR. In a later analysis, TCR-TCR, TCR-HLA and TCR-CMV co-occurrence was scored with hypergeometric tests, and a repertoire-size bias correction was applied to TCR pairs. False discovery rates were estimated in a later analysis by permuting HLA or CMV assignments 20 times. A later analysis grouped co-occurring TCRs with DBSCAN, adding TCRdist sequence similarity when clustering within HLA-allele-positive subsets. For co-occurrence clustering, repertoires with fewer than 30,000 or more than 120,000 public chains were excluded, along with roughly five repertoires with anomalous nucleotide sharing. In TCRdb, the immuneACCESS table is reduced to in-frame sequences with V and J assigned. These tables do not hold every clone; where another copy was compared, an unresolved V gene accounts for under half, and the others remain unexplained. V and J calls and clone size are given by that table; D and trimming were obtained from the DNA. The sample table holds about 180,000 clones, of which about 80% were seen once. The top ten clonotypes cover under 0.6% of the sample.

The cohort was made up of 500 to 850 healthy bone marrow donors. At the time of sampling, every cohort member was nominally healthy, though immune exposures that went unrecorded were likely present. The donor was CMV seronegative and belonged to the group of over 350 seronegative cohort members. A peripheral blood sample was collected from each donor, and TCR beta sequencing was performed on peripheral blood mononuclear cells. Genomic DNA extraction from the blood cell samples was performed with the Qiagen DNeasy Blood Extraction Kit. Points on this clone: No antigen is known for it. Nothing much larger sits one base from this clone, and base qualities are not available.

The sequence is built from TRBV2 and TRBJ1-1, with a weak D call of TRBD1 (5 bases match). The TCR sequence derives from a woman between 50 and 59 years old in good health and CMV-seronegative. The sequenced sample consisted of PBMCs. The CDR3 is CASGTVRRWGDTEAFF. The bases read TGTGCCTCCGGGACGGTTCGTCGGTGGGGGGACACTGAAGCTTTCTTT.